Listed here is a single TCR beta chain. The sample originates from a study of blood T cell repertoires in COVID-19. Background on the study: The United States, Italy and Spain provided the acute and convalescent COVID-19 samples. In each case, the material was cDNA or gDNA derived from T cells, B-cell-depleted T cells, or PBMCs.

The ends lost 5 bases at V and 5 bases at J; junction bases unmatched: 4. Germline V gene data show CDR1 as GTSNPN and CDR2 as SVGIG (reference sequence). The CDR3 has 13 residues. In the authors' workflow: Counts of nucleated cells, estimated from reference gene primer amplification, were obtained. Only in-frame clones appear in the TCRdb table, and some are missing; sequencing was by immunoSEQ multiplex PCR. Clone size and V and J calls were adopted from that table, with D and trimming inferred from the DNA. The data show fewer than 110,000 clones, with over 65% seen just once and around 12% held by the top ten.

The genes are TRBV30 and TRBJ1-4; TRBD1 matches 8 bases. The sequence was collected from a human donor in a cohort sampled during active COVID-19. Sequencing was done on a sample of peripheral blood. CDR3: CAWGTGINEKLFF. The CDR3 bases are TGTGCCTGGGGGACAGGAATAAATGAAAAACTGTTTTTT.